This is a list of T cell receptor beta chains from one sample in a study of blood T cell repertoires in COVID-19. TCRdb keeps only in-frame clones here, not all; method: immunoSEQ multiplex PCR. The profile covers some 340,000 clones, with 90% appearing a single time and roughly 3.9% taken by the ten largest. Sequenced material: PBMCs or T cells enriched from blood (not recorded which). These receptors all come from a woman in her twenties or thirties who had been exposed to COVID-19. Each CDR3 is given with its conserved first and last residue. The order of the fields is V gene, J gene, D gene, CDR3 protein, CDR3 DNA. The D gene is left open where the match is weak.

TRBV5-1	TRBJ2-7	TRBD2	CASSLETSALSYEQYF	TGCGCCAGCAGCTTGGAGACTAGCGCCCTCTCCTACGAGCAGTACTTC
TRBV6-2/TRBV6-3	TRBJ1-1	NA	CASSSRVSTEAFF	TGTGCCAGCAGCAGCAGGGTGAGCACTGAAGCTTTCTTT
TRBV11-1	TRBJ1-6	NA	CASSLGARRNSPLHF	TGTGCCAGCAGCTTAGGAGCACGGAGGAATTCACCCCTCCACTTT
TRBV9	TRBJ2-7	TRBD2	CASSLSGGNNEQYF	TGTGCCAGCAGCCTTAGCGGGGGGAATAACGAGCAGTACTTC
TRBV5-4	TRBJ1-2	NA	CASSFPGYGYTF	TGTGCCAGCAGCTTTCCCGGGTATGGCTACACCTTC
TRBV5-4	TRBJ2-3	TRBD2	CASSLWLAGGSSTDTQYF	TGTGCCAGCAGCTTGTGGCTAGCGGGGGGCTCTAGCACAGATACGCAGTATTTT
TRBV5-4	TRBJ2-2	NA	CASSLVPVNTGELFF	TGTGCCAGCAGCTTGGTCCCGGTGAACACCGGGGAGCTGTTTTTT
TRBV6-5	TRBJ2-1	TRBD2	CASSYRLAGEYNEQFF	TGTGCCAGCAGTTATAGACTAGCGGGGGAATACAATGAGCAGTTCTTC
TRBV9	TRBJ2-6	TRBD1	CASSVGTGGGLGANVLTF	TGTGCCAGCAGCGTAGGGACAGGGGGCGGACTTGGGGCCAACGTCCTGACTTTC
TRBV28	TRBJ2-3	TRBD1	CASSTGQKIDTDTQYF	TGTGCCAGCAGTACGGGACAGAAAATCGACACAGATACGCAGTATTTT
TRBV7-9	TRBJ1-1	NA	CASSLGERILEAFF	TGTGCCAGCAGCTTAGGGGAGAGGATTCTCGAAGCTTTCTTT
TRBV29-1	TRBJ1-5	NA	CSVAGHNQPQHF	TGCAGCGTTGCAGGGCACAATCAGCCCCAGCATTTT
TRBV4-3	TRBJ1-1	NA	CASSPDRSRAFF	TGCGCCAGCAGCCCCGACAGGTCACGAGCTTTCTTT
TRBV5-1	TRBJ2-2	TRBD1	CASSTQGAGTGELFF	TGCGCCAGCAGTACCCAGGGGGCGGGCACCGGGGAGCTGTTTTTT
TRBV6-2/TRBV6-3	TRBJ2-7	NA	CASSYSTTREQYF	TGTGCCAGCAGTTACTCGACGACTCGGGAGCAGTACTTC